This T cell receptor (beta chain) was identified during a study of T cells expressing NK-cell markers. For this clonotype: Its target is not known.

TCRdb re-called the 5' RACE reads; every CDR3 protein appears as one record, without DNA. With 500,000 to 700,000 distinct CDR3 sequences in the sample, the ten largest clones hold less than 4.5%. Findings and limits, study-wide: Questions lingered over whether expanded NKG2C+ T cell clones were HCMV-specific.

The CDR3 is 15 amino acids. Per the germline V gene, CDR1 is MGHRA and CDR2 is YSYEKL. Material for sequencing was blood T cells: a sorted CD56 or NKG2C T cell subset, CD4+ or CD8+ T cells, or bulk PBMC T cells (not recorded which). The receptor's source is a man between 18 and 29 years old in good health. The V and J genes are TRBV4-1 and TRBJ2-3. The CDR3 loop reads CASSQEGYFTDTQYF.